This T cell receptor beta chain was sequenced during a study of regulatory T cells in long-lasting Graves disease. Findings of the study overall: Persistent Graves' patients showed reduced TCR diversity versus newly diagnosed patients.

Sequencing libraries for TCR beta were prepared with iRepertoire HTBI primers and Arm-PCR of CDR3 regions. From the multiplex PCR reads, TCRdb called clonotypes with MiXCR, one entry per CDR3 protein. The repertoire has more than 350,000 distinct CDR3 sequences, more than 13% of them found once; the top ten carry around 17%. Time point: newly diagnosed GD, antithyroid drugs for less than 3 months. Making the TCR library involved RNA that had been extracted from PBMCs. From germline, CDR1 is SNHLY and CDR2 FYNNEI. The CDR3 consists of 16 residues. Losses at the gene ends were 2 bases for V and 3 bases for J; bases not matched to a gene: 10. There are many counts of this clonotype. Its cognate antigen is unknown. These same records also appear under a second study, on T cells in Graves' hyperthyroidism and ophthalmopathy. As reported in that work: Carried out on the TCR CDR3, a first-round RT-PCR used the HTBI primer set.

The chain links TRBV2 to TRBJ2-7, with 7 bases fitting TRBD2. Sequencing used peripheral blood mononuclear cells (PBMCs), obtained at new diagnosis, from a patient treated with antithyroid drugs. This clonotype originated in a woman younger than 45 with Graves disease. In DNA, the CDR3 is TGTGCCAGCAGTGAAAGCGGGGATTGGGTTTTCTACGAGCAGTACTTC. Its translation: CASSESGDWVFYEQYF.